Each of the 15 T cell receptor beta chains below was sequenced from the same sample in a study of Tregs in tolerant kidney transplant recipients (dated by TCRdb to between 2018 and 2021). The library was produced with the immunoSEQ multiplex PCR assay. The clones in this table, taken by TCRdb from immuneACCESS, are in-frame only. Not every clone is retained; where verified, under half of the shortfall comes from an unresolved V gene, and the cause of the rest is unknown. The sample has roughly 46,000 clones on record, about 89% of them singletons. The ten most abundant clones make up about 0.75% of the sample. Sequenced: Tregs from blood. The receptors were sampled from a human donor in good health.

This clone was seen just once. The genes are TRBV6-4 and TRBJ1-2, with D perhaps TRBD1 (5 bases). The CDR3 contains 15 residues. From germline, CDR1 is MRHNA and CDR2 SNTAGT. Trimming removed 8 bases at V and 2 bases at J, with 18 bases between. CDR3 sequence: CASPGPRAENYGYTF. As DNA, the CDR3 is TGTGCCAGCCCCGGACCCAGGGCGGAGAACTATGGCTACACCTTC.

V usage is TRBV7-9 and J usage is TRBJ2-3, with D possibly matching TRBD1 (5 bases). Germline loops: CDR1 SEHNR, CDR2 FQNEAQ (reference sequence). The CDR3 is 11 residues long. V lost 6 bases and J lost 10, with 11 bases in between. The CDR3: CASRGPLSQYF. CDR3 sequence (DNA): TGTGCCAGCAGGGGGCCCTTATCGCAGTATTTT. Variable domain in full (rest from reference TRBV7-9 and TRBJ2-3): DTGVSQNPRHKITKRGQNVTFRCDPISEHNRLYWYRQTLGQGPEFLTYFQNEAQLEKSRLLSDRFSAERPKGSFSTLEIQRTEQGDSAMYLCASRGPLSQYFGPGTRLTVL.

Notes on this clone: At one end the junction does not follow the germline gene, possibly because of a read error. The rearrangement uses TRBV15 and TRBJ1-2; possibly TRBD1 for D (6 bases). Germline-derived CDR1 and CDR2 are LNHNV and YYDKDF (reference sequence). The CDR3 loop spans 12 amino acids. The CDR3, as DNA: TGTGCCACCGGCAGAGGACAGATTGGCTACACCTTC. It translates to CATGRGQIGYTF. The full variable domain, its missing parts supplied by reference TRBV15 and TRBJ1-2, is DAMVIQNPRYQVTQFGKPVTLSCSQTLNHNVMYWYQQKSSQAPKLLFHYYDKDFNNEADTPDNFQSRRPNTSFCFLDIRSPGLGDTAMYLCATGRGQIGYTFGSGTRLTVV.

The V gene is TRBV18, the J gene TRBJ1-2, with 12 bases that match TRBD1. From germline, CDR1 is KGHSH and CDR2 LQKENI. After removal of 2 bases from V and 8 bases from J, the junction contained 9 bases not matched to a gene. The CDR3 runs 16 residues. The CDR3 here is CASSPATGQGAEGYTF. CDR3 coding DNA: TGTGCCAGCTCACCAGCGACGGGACAGGGGGCCGAAGGCTACACCTTC.

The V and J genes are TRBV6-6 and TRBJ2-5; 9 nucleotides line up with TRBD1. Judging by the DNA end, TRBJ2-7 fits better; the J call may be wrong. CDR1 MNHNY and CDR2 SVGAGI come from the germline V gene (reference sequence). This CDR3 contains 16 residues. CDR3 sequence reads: CASSFIRGQGAPEQYF. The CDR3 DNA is TGTGCCAGCAGTTTCATTAGGGGACAGGGCGCTCCCGAGCAGTACTTC.

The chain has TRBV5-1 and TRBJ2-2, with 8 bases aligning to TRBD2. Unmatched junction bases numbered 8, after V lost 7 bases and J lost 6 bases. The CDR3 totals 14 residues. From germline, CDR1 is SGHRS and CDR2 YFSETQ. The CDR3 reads CASFPGGKAGELFF. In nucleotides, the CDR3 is TGCGCCAGCTTCCCGGGGGGGAAGGCCGGGGAGCTGTTTTTT.

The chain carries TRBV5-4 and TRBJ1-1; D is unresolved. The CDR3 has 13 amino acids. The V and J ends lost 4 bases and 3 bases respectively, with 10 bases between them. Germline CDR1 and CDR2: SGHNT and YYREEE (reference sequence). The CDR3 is CASSQVGDTEAFF. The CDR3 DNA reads TGTGCCAGCAGCCAGGTAGGAGACACTGAAGCTTTCTTT.

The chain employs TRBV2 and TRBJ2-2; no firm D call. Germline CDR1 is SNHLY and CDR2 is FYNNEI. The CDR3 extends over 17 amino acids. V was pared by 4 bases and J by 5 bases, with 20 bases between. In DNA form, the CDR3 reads TGTGCCAGCAGTGTATACCCGGCCCACTGGGTGACCGGGGAGCTGTTTTTT. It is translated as CASSVYPAHWVTGELFF.

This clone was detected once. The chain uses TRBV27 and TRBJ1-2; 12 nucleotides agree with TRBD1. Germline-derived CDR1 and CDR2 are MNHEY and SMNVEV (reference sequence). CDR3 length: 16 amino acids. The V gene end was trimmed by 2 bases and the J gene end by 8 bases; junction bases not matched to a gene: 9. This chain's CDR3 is CASSLKWGQGAGGYTF. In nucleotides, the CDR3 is TGTGCCAGCAGTTTAAAGTGGGGACAGGGGGCTGGCGGCTACACCTTC.

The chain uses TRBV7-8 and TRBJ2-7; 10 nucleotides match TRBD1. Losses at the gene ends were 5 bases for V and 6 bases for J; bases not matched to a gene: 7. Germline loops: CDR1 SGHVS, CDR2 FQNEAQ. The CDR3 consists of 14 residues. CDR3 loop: CASSTRDRGLEQYF. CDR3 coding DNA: TGTGCCAGCAGCACCCGGGACAGGGGTCTCGAGCAGTACTTC. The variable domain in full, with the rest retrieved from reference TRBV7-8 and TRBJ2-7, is GAGVSQSPRYKVAKRGQDVALRCDPISGHVSLFWYQQALGQGPEFLTYFQNEAQLDKSGLPSDRFFAERPEGSVSTLKIQRTQQEDSAVYLCASSTRDRGLEQYFGPGTRLTVT.

CDR3 loop: CSARNTGELFF. CDR3 bases: TGCAGTGCTAGGAATACCGGGGAGCTGTTTTTT. The rearrangement joins TRBV20-1 to TRBJ2-2; no clear D gene. The germline gives CDR1 DFQATT, CDR2 SNEGSKA (reference sequence). Trimming pared 3 bases from V and 5 bases from J, leaving 4 bases between. The CDR3 length is 11 residues.

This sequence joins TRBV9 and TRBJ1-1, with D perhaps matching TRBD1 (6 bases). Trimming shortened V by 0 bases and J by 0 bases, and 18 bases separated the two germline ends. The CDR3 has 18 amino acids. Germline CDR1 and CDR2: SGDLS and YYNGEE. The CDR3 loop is CASSVGRGRGSMNTEAFF. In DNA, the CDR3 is TGTGCCAGCAGCGTAGGGCGTGGCAGGGGATCGATGAACACTGAAGCTTTCTTT.

CDR3: CASSYSGRGGRVKQYF. The CDR3 DNA sequence: TGTGCCAGCAGTTACTCAGGCCGGGGCGGGAGGGTGAAGCAGTATTTT. V and J are TRBV6-5 and TRBJ2-3; 9 positions agree with TRBD2. The CDR3 runs to 16 residues. Germline CDR1 is MNHEY and CDR2 is SVGAGI. Trimming took 0 bases from V and 11 from J; bases not matched to a gene: 12.

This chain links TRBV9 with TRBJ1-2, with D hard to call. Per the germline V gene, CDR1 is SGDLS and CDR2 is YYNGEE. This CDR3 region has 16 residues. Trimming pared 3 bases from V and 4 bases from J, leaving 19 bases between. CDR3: CASSARSVGVRYGYTF. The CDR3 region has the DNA TGTGCCAGCAGCGCCCGAAGCGTTGGGGTCCGCTATGGCTACACCTTC.

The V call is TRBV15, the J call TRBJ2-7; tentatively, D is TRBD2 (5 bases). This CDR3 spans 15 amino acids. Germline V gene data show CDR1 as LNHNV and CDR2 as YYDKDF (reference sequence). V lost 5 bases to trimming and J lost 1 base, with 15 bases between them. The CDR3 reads CATSPPGFLSYEQYF. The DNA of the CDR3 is TGTGCCACCAGCCCTCCGGGATTCCTTTCCTACGAGCAGTACTTC.